This paragraph reports one TCR beta chain. This record belongs to a study of cytomegalovirus exposure and HLA in healthy donors. Profiled with immunoSEQ multiplex PCR; TCRdb holds only in-frame clones, not every one. This sample has 150,000 to 200,000 clones, with more than 80% found just once. The germline gives CDR1 PRHDT, CDR2 FYEKMQ (reference sequence). V dropped 1 base and J dropped 5; count of bases not matched to a gene: 8. This CDR3 comprises 18 residues. V gene TRBV13 combines with J gene TRBJ2-1, with 13 bases identical to TRBD2. This TCR derives from a woman aged 18-29 years in good health and CMV-seropositive. Sample: PBMCs. DNA for the CDR3: TGTGCCAGCAGCTTAGAGACACTAGCGGGGGGGCGCAACAATGAGCAGTTCTTC. This codes for CASSLETLAGGRNNEQFF.